A selection of T cell receptor beta chains follows, all from one sample in a study of OX40 agonist ivuxolimab in advanced cancers. The table came from immunoSEQ multiplex PCR; TCRdb's copy has only in-frame clones and leaves some out. The sample includes about 82,000 clones, around four fifths of them seen just once. The sequences come from CD4+ or CD8+ T cells sorted from blood, collected in a trial of the OX40 agonist ivuxolimab. These receptor sequences come from an adult with an advanced solid tumor such as melanoma, head and neck, liver or kidney cancer. Each CDR3 is given with its conserved first and last residue. D genes are given only for firm matches. A clone size is listed for some rows: how often the clone was seen (once, few, many), or a class if it is expanded.

J gene: TRBJ2-1
D gene: TRBD1
V gene: TRBV6-1
clone size: .
CDR3 protein: CASSERWIGRGSYNEQFF
CDR3 DNA: TGTGCCAGCAGTGAAAGGTGGATCGGCAGGGGGTCCTACAATGAGCAGTTCTTC

J gene: TRBJ1-2
D gene: .
V gene: TRBV6-5
clone size: few
CDR3 protein: CASRMDSNYGYTF
CDR3 DNA: TGTGCCAGCAGAATGGACAGCAACTATGGCTACACCTTC

J gene: TRBJ1-2
D gene: TRBD1
V gene: TRBV7-2
clone size: .
CDR3 protein: CASRRDRGLAYGYTF
CDR3 DNA: TGTGCCAGCAGACGGGACAGGGGCCTGGCCTATGGCTACACCTTC

J gene: TRBJ2-3
D gene: TRBD2
V gene: TRBV4-1
clone size: .
CDR3 protein: CASSSLGQRGRTDTQYF
CDR3 DNA: TGCGCCAGCAGCTCCCTAGGCCAGCGGGGGCGCACAGATACGCAGTATTTT

J gene: TRBJ1-1
D gene: .
V gene: TRBV10-3
clone size: .
CDR3 protein: CAISRDELNTEAFF
CDR3 DNA: TGTGCCATCAGTCGGGACGAACTGAACACTGAAGCTTTCTTT

J gene: TRBJ2-1
D gene: TRBD2
V gene: TRBV6-5
clone size: .
CDR3 protein: CASSWGGRNEQFF
CDR3 DNA: TGTGCCAGCAGCTGGGGGGGAAGGAATGAGCAGTTCTTC

J gene: TRBJ1-4
D gene: TRBD1
V gene: TRBV19
clone size: .
CDR3 protein: CASSATGTGYEKLFF
CDR3 DNA: TGTGCCAGTAGTGCTACCGGGACAGGGTACGAAAAACTGTTTTTT

J gene: TRBJ2-3
D gene: .
V gene: TRBV7-2
clone size: few
CDR3 protein: CASSSFPRGPTTDTQYF
CDR3 DNA: TGTGCCAGCAGCTCGTTCCCGCGGGGGCCTACCACAGATACGCAGTATTTT

J gene: TRBJ1-6
D gene: .
V gene: TRBV5-6
clone size: once
CDR3 protein: CASSPRGIGSYNSPLHF
CDR3 DNA: TGTGCCAGCAGCCCGCGGGGGATCGGCTCCTATAATTCACCCCTCCACTTT

J gene: TRBJ2-5
D gene: TRBD2
V gene: TRBV6-6
clone size: .
CDR3 protein: CASQRGVQETQYF
CDR3 DNA: TGTGCCAGCCAGCGGGGGGTCCAAGAGACCCAGTACTTC

J gene: TRBJ2-6
D gene: TRBD2
V gene: TRBV6-1
clone size: .
CDR3 protein: CASREPLAGGRRGANVLTF
CDR3 DNA: TGTGCCAGCAGGGAACCTCTAGCGGGGGGCCGGCGCGGGGCCAACGTCCTGACTTTC

J gene: TRBJ2-4
D gene: .
V gene: TRBV11-2
clone size: .
CDR3 protein: CVSSQRGTTGNIQYF
CDR3 DNA: TGTGTCAGCAGCCAAAGGGGGACCACGGGGAACATTCAGTACTTC

J gene: TRBJ1-4
D gene: .
V gene: TRBV18
clone size: .
CDR3 protein: CASSPSTGGDEKLFF
CDR3 DNA: TGTGCCAGCTCACCTTCGACAGGCGGAGATGAAAAACTGTTTTTT

J gene: TRBJ1-2
D gene: TRBD1
V gene: TRBV6-5
clone size: .
CDR3 protein: CASSYQGRGKGYTF
CDR3 DNA: TGTGCCAGCAGTTACCAGGGCAGGGGGAAAGGCTACACCTTC

J gene: TRBJ2-7
D gene: .
V gene: TRBV7-6
clone size: .
CDR3 protein: CASSLVSDRSYEQYF
CDR3 DNA: TGTGCCAGCAGCTTAGTATCGGACAGATCCTACGAGCAGTACTTC

J gene: TRBJ2-1
D gene: .
V gene: TRBV7-3
clone size: .
CDR3 protein: CASSGGFNSYNEQFF
CDR3 DNA: TGTGCCAGCAGCGGGGGGTTTAACTCCTACAATGAGCAGTTCTTC

J gene: TRBJ1-2
D gene: .
V gene: TRBV7-8
clone size: .
CDR3 protein: CASSPTTGRYGYTF
CDR3 DNA: TGTGCCAGCAGCCCCACGACAGGTCGTTATGGCTACACCTTC

J gene: TRBJ1-4
D gene: TRBD1
V gene: TRBV4-2
clone size: once
CDR3 protein: CASSQGERGLATNEKLFF
CDR3 DNA: TGTGCCAGCAGCCAAGGGGAGAGGGGGCTTGCAACTAATGAAAAACTGTTTTTT

J gene: TRBJ1-5
D gene: TRBD1
V gene: TRBV29-1
clone size: .
CDR3 protein: CSVGTGTDQPQHF
CDR3 DNA: TGCAGCGTTGGGACTGGGACAGATCAGCCCCAGCATTTT

J gene: TRBJ2-2
D gene: TRBD2
V gene: TRBV4-3
clone size: .
CDR3 protein: CASSPLGGTSATGELFF
CDR3 DNA: TGCGCCAGCAGCCCCCTTGGGGGGACTAGCGCCACCGGGGAGCTGTTTTTT

J gene: TRBJ1-1
D gene: .
V gene: TRBV7-9
clone size: .
CDR3 protein: CASSPPGGVSAFF
CDR3 DNA: TGTGCCAGCAGCCCCCCGGGGGGGGTTTCGGCTTTCTTT

J gene: TRBJ1-1
D gene: .
V gene: TRBV7-8
clone size: .
CDR3 protein: CASSLLLDTEAFF
CDR3 DNA: TGTGCCAGCAGTTTACTATTGGACACTGAAGCTTTCTTT

J gene: TRBJ2-7
D gene: .
V gene: TRBV6-5
clone size: .
CDR3 protein: CATSPDSREQYF
CDR3 DNA: TGTGCCACCAGCCCCGACAGTCGCGAGCAGTACTTC

J gene: TRBJ2-2
D gene: .
V gene: TRBV5-1
clone size: .
CDR3 protein: CASSGGDYTGELFF
CDR3 DNA: TGCGCCAGCAGCGGAGGAGACTACACCGGGGAGCTGTTTTTT

J gene: TRBJ1-6
D gene: .
V gene: TRBV7-2
clone size: .
CDR3 protein: CASSSLGGANSPLHF
CDR3 DNA: TGTGCCAGCAGCTCCCTGGGGGGCGCTAATTCACCCCTCCACTTT

J gene: TRBJ1-1
D gene: TRBD1
V gene: TRBV5-4
clone size: .
CDR3 protein: CASSFDRVGTEAFF
CDR3 DNA: TGTGCCAGCAGCTTCGACAGGGTGGGGACTGAAGCTTTCTTT

J gene: TRBJ2-7
D gene: .
V gene: TRBV7-2
clone size: once
CDR3 protein: CASSLEAGAGSYEQYF
CDR3 DNA: TGTGCCAGCAGCTTAGAGGCAGGGGCAGGGAGCTACGAGCAGTACTTC

J gene: TRBJ1-2
D gene: .
V gene: TRBV19
clone size: once
CDR3 protein: CASSSLDSLVRYGYTF
CDR3 DNA: TGTGCCAGTAGTAGCCTAGACAGCCTGGTGAGGTATGGCTACACCTTC

J gene: TRBJ2-7
D gene: TRBD2
V gene: TRBV7-2
clone size: .
CDR3 protein: CASSLSPTAGVYEQYF
CDR3 DNA: TGTGCCAGCAGCTTGTCCCCGACGGCGGGGGTTTACGAGCAGTACTTC

J gene: TRBJ1-3
D gene: .
V gene: TRBV2
clone size: .
CDR3 protein: CASSRGTSGNTIYF
CDR3 DNA: TGTGCCAGCAGTCGGGGGACATCTGGAAACACCATATATTTT

J gene: TRBJ1-1
D gene: .
V gene: TRBV7-9
clone size: .
CDR3 protein: CASSPTVDTEAFF
CDR3 DNA: TGTGCCAGCAGCCCAACGGTGGACACTGAAGCTTTCTTT

J gene: TRBJ2-7
D gene: .
V gene: TRBV12-5
clone size: .
CDR3 protein: CASGLPTEGQRSSYEQYF
CDR3 DNA: TGTGCTAGTGGTTTGCCAACGGAAGGACAGAGAAGCTCCTACGAGCAGTACTTC

J gene: TRBJ1-2
D gene: .
V gene: TRBV7-2
clone size: once
CDR3 protein: CASSLASLAGRYGYTF
CDR3 DNA: TGTGCCAGCAGCTTAGCGTCCCTTGCAGGGCGCTATGGCTACACCTTC

J gene: TRBJ2-7
D gene: .
V gene: TRBV6-5
clone size: .
CDR3 protein: CASSRLVNGDEQYF
CDR3 DNA: TGTGCCAGCAGTCGACTAGTAAACGGGGACGAGCAGTACTTC

J gene: TRBJ1-1
D gene: TRBD1
V gene: TRBV7-9
clone size: .
CDR3 protein: CASSLDRGPWNTEAFF
CDR3 DNA: TGTGCCAGCAGCCTCGACAGGGGCCCTTGGAACACTGAAGCTTTCTTT

J gene: TRBJ2-7
D gene: TRBD1
V gene: TRBV11-2
clone size: .
CDR3 protein: CASSLDTGVVSYEQYF
CDR3 DNA: TGTGCCAGCAGCTTAGACACAGGGGTTGTCTCCTACGAGCAGTACTTC

J gene: TRBJ1-3
D gene: .
V gene: TRBV10-1
clone size: .
CDR3 protein: CASSDWAWRGGNTIYF
CDR3 DNA: TGCGCCAGCAGTGATTGGGCGTGGCGGGGTGGAAACACCATATATTTT

J gene: TRBJ1-3
D gene: .
V gene: TRBV7-2
clone size: .
CDR3 protein: CASSLASGRRSGNTIYF
CDR3 DNA: TGTGCCAGCAGCTTAGCCTCAGGACGCCGCTCTGGAAACACCATATATTTT

J gene: TRBJ1-5
D gene: TRBD1
V gene: TRBV19
clone size: .
CDR3 protein: CASRDRGPSNQPQHF
CDR3 DNA: TGTGCCAGTCGGGACAGGGGGCCAAGCAATCAGCCCCAGCATTTT

J gene: TRBJ2-5
D gene: .
V gene: TRBV5-1
clone size: .
CDR3 protein: CASSLGGAQETQYF
CDR3 DNA: TGCGCCAGCAGCTTGGGCGGAGCCCAAGAGACCCAGTACTTC

J gene: TRBJ1-2
D gene: .
V gene: TRBV4-1
clone size: once
CDR3 protein: CASSQNGQTIYGYTF
CDR3 DNA: TGCGCCAGCAGCCAAAACGGACAGACGATCTATGGCTACACCTTC

J gene: TRBJ1-4
D gene: .
V gene: TRBV9
clone size: .
CDR3 protein: CASSVRMGQGEKLFF
CDR3 DNA: TGTGCCAGCAGCGTAAGAATGGGGCAGGGTGAAAAACTGTTTTTT

J gene: TRBJ2-3
D gene: .
V gene: TRBV5-1
clone size: .
CDR3 protein: CASSFRADSSTDTQYF
CDR3 DNA: TGCGCCAGCAGCTTCCGAGCGGATTCTAGCACAGATACGCAGTATTTT

J gene: TRBJ1-3
D gene: .
V gene: TRBV19
clone size: .
CDR3 protein: CASSTASGTPSGNTIYF
CDR3 DNA: TGTGCCAGTAGTACAGCGTCAGGGACTCCCTCTGGAAACACCATATATTTT

J gene: TRBJ2-3
D gene: .
V gene: TRBV7-2
clone size: .
CDR3 protein: CASRRGGPSTDTQYF
CDR3 DNA: TGTGCCAGCAGAAGGGGGGGGCCATCCACAGATACGCAGTATTTT

J gene: TRBJ1-3
D gene: .
V gene: TRBV29-1
clone size: .
CDR3 protein: CSVDSGPLSGNTIYF
CDR3 DNA: TGCAGCGTTGACTCGGGACCTTTGTCTGGAAACACCATATATTTT

J gene: TRBJ1-6
D gene: .
V gene: TRBV30
clone size: .
CDR3 protein: CAWSVGTKGFNSPLHF
CDR3 DNA: TGTGCCTGGAGTGTAGGGACAAAAGGCTTTAATTCACCCCTCCACTTT

J gene: TRBJ1-4
D gene: .
V gene: TRBV5-1
clone size: .
CDR3 protein: CASSPEGQGNEKLFF
CDR3 DNA: TGCGCCAGCAGCCCCGAGGGGCAGGGTAATGAAAAACTGTTTTTT

J gene: TRBJ2-7
D gene: .
V gene: TRBV7-9
clone size: .
CDR3 protein: CASSLDYEQYF
CDR3 DNA: TGTGCCAGCAGCTTAGACTACGAGCAGTACTTC

J gene: TRBJ1-2
D gene: TRBD1
V gene: TRBV29-1
clone size: .
CDR3 protein: CSVGRDSSNYGYTF
CDR3 DNA: TGCAGCGTTGGTAGGGACAGCTCTAACTATGGCTACACCTTC

J gene: TRBJ2-2
D gene: .
V gene: TRBV9
clone size: .
CDR3 protein: CASSVGQATNTGELFF
CDR3 DNA: TGTGCCAGCAGCGTAGGCCAGGCAACGAACACCGGGGAGCTGTTTTTT

J gene: TRBJ1-2
D gene: .
V gene: TRBV6-6
clone size: few
CDR3 protein: CASNLPTGRDYGYTF
CDR3 DNA: TGTGCCAGCAATCTGCCGACTGGAAGGGACTATGGCTACACCTTC

J gene: TRBJ1-4
D gene: TRBD1
V gene: TRBV30
clone size: once
CDR3 protein: CAWSGRGQGALNEKLFF
CDR3 DNA: TGTGCCTGGAGTGGCCGGGGACAGGGGGCTCTTAATGAAAAACTGTTTTTT

J gene: TRBJ1-2
D gene: TRBD1
V gene: TRBV7-9
clone size: .
CDR3 protein: CASSRGGGTDYGYTF
CDR3 DNA: TGTGCCAGCAGCCGAGGGGGCGGGACGGATTATGGCTACACCTTC

J gene: TRBJ2-3
D gene: TRBD2
V gene: TRBV7-2
clone size: .
CDR3 protein: CASSLAEAGRGDTQYF
CDR3 DNA: TGTGCCAGCAGCTTAGCGGAAGCGGGGCGGGGGGATACGCAGTATTTT

J gene: TRBJ2-2
D gene: .
V gene: TRBV7-7
clone size: .
CDR3 protein: CASSLEGSGELFF
CDR3 DNA: TGTGCTAGCAGCCTAGAGGGATCCGGGGAGCTGTTTTTT

J gene: TRBJ1-2
D gene: .
V gene: TRBV6-1
clone size: .
CDR3 protein: CASRLTQDGYTF
CDR3 DNA: TGTGCCAGCAGACTTACCCAGGATGGCTACACCTTC